Listed below are T cell receptor beta chains from one sample, sequenced in a study of control samples from healthy donors and cancer patients. The assay was immunoSEQ multiplex PCR, and TCRdb's table has in-frame clones only and misses some. This table holds about 100,000 clones, about 90% found once. Sequences were obtained from blood. The receptors were sampled from a woman aged 45-65 years in good health. Each CDR3 is given with its conserved first and last residue. The D gene is left open where the match is weak. Not all rows give a size; the values are once, few, many and, for expanded clones, a class.

>-|TRBJ1-4|-|TRBV28|13
CASNTGSHEKLFF
TGTGCCAGCAACACGGGTTCCCATGAAAAACTGTTTTTT
>-|TRBJ1-6|-|TRBV19|15
CASTNRGGEGAPLHF
TGTGCCAGTACCAATCGGGGCGGGGAGGGGGCACCCCTCCACTTT
>-|TRBJ2-5|-|TRBV24-1|14
CATSETHREETQYF
TGTGCCACCAGTGAAACACACAGGGAAGAGACCCAGTACTTC
>TRBD1|TRBJ1-2|-|TRBV30|14
CAWSPGQGSAGYTF
TGTGCCTGGAGTCCTGGACAGGGTTCAGCGGGCTACACCTTC
>TRBD2|TRBJ2-1|-|TRBV5-1|16
CASSLTSGPSYNEQFF
TGCGCCAGCAGCTTGACTAGCGGACCCTCCTACAATGAGCAGTTCTTC
>-|TRBJ2-2|-|TRBV14|13
CASSPPNTGELFF
TGTGCCAGCAGCCCCCCGAACACCGGGGAGCTGTTTTTT
>-|TRBJ1-1|-|TRBV18|15
CASSPGAGVNTEAFF
TGTGCCAGCTCACCAGGGGCCGGTGTGAACACTGAAGCTTTCTTT
>TRBD1|TRBJ2-3|-|TRBV19|15
CASSIRQGTTDTQYF
TGTGCCAGTAGTATCAGACAGGGAACCACAGATACGCAGTATTTT
>-|TRBJ2-6|-|TRBV7-9|13
CASSLAGANVLTF
TGTGCCAGCAGCTTAGCCGGGGCCAACGTCCTGACTTTC
>-|TRBJ2-5|-|TRBV12-3/TRBV12-4|11
CASGHPGAQYF
TGTGCCAGCGGACACCCCGGGGCCCAGTACTTC
>TRBD1|TRBJ1-2|-|TRBV6-5|14
CASSPTGRPMRYTF
TGTGCCAGCAGTCCGACAGGGCGCCCTATGCGGTACACCTTC
>-|TRBJ2-2|-|TRBV6-6|13
CASSGRGTGELFF
TGTGCCAGCAGCGGGAGAGGGACCGGGGAGCTGTTTTTT
>-|TRBJ1-5|-|TRBV7-8|12
CARPGGNQPQHF
TGTGCCCGCCCCGGGGGTAATCAGCCCCAGCATTTT
>-|TRBJ1-5|-|TRBV30|14
CAWSLGMSNQPQHF
TGTGCCTGGAGCCTAGGGATGAGCAATCAGCCCCAGCATTTT
>TRBD1|TRBJ1-2|few|TRBV7-2|16
CASSPKTGDDFDGYTF
TGTGCCAGCAGCCCTAAGACAGGGGATGATTTCGATGGCTACACCTTC
>-|TRBJ2-1|-|TRBV10-2|14
CASNADPLEFEQFF
TGCGCCAGCAATGCCGATCCCTTGGAATTTGAGCAGTTCTTC
>-|TRBJ2-2|-|TRBV14|14
CASSRYQGTGELFF
TGTGCCAGCAGCCGATATCAGGGCACCGGGGAGCTGTTTTTT
>-|TRBJ2-5|many|TRBV18|19
CASSRISDGSVTARETQYF
TGTGCCAGCTCCCGTATTTCTGACGGGAGTGTCACCGCCCGGGAGACCCAGTACTTC
>-|TRBJ2-1|-|TRBV2|15
CASTPRLQGNNEQFF
TGTGCCAGCACCCCCCGGTTGCAGGGGAACAATGAGCAGTTCTTC
>TRBD2|TRBJ2-2|-|TRBV5-6|16
CASSLRGGLGTGELFF
TGTGCCAGCAGCCTTCGGGGGGGCCTGGGCACCGGGGAGCTGTTTTTT
>-|TRBJ1-5|-|TRBV19|16
CASSIQDRASNQPQHF
TGTGCCAGTAGTATTCAGGACCGAGCTAGCAATCAGCCCCAGCATTTT
>-|TRBJ1-2|-|TRBV5-6|12
CASSLAWYGYTF
TGTGCCAGCAGCTTGGCCTGGTATGGCTACACCTTC
>TRBD2|TRBJ2-5|-|TRBV7-9|18
CASSLGGLAGGAVETQYF
TGTGCCAGCAGCTTAGGTGGACTAGCGGGAGGAGCGGTAGAGACCCAGTACTTC
>-|TRBJ2-3|-|TRBV6-5|14
CASTTRDSTDTQYF
TGTGCCAGCACGACGCGGGACAGCACAGATACGCAGTATTTT
>TRBD1|TRBJ1-5|-|TRBV19|15
CASSRDRVSNQPQHF
TGTGCCAGTAGTAGGGACAGGGTAAGCAATCAGCCCCAGCATTTT
>-|TRBJ1-2|-|TRBV11-2|14
CASSSPYSVYGYTF
TGTGCCAGCAGCAGCCCCTACTCGGTTTATGGCTACACCTTC
>-|TRBJ1-1|-|TRBV9|13
CASSVDLNTEAFF
TGTGCCAGCAGCGTCGACTTGAACACTGAAGCTTTCTTT
>-|TRBJ2-2|-|TRBV7-7|17
CASSNLRGGGNTGELFF
TGTGCCAGCAGCAACCTCCGGGGTGGCGGGAACACCGGGGAGCTGTTTTTT
>-|TRBJ2-7|-|TRBV5-4|13
CASSPGGAIEQYF
TGTGCCAGCAGCCCCGGTGGGGCTATCGAGCAGTACTTC
>-|TRBJ2-5|-|TRBV4-3|15
CASSQAHREWETQYF
TGCGCCAGCAGCCAAGCTCACAGGGAGTGGGAGACCCAGTACTTC
>-|TRBJ1-2|-|TRBV6-5|15
CASSSPGRWTNGYTF
TGTGCCAGCAGTAGCCCGGGTCGATGGACGAATGGCTACACCTTC
>TRBD2|TRBJ2-5|-|TRBV7-3|14
CASSRLAGRETQYF
TGTGCCAGCAGCCGCTTAGCGGGGAGGGAGACCCAGTACTTC
>-|TRBJ2-1|-|TRBV24-1|11
CATRAYNEQFF
TGTGCCACCCGCGCCTACAATGAGCAGTTCTTC
>TRBD2|TRBJ2-1|-|TRBV5-5|17
CASSWVAGGSTYNEQFF
TGTGCCAGCAGCTGGGTAGCGGGGGGGAGTACCTACAATGAGCAGTTCTTC
>TRBD1|TRBJ2-2|few|TRBV5-5|15
CASRLQGADTGELFF
TGTGCCAGCAGGCTACAGGGGGCGGACACCGGGGAGCTGTTTTTT
>-|TRBJ1-2|-|TRBV9|14
CASGGPFRVRGYTF
TGTGCCAGCGGAGGCCCTTTCAGGGTCCGCGGCTACACCTTC
>-|TRBJ1-4|-|TRBV29-1|13
CSTGGGFNEKLFF
TGCAGCACCGGCGGCGGCTTTAATGAAAAACTGTTTTTT
>TRBD1|TRBJ2-7|-|TRBV9|14
CASSVAPGGYEQYF
TGTGCCAGCAGCGTAGCTCCAGGGGGTTACGAGCAGTACTTC
>-|TRBJ1-5|-|TRBV21-1|16
CASSKEEGLGNQPQHF
TGTGCCAGCAGCAAAGAGGAGGGTTTAGGCAATCAGCCCCAGCATTTT
>TRBD1|TRBJ2-1|-|TRBV24-1|16
CATSDTGTGRNNEQFF
TGTGCCACCAGTGACACCGGGACAGGGAGGAACAATGAGCAGTTCTTC
>-|TRBJ1-5|-|TRBV25-1|13
CASSQVRDGPQHF
TGTGCCAGCAGTCAAGTCAGGGATGGGCCCCAGCATTTT
>-|TRBJ1-5|-|TRBV10-3|12
CATWGGAQPQHF
TGTGCCACTTGGGGGGGGGCTCAGCCCCAGCATTTT
>TRBD1|TRBJ1-5|-|TRBV20-1|16
CSASSSRQGASQPQHF
TGCAGTGCTAGTTCATCCCGACAGGGGGCGAGTCAGCCCCAGCATTTT
>-|TRBJ2-1|-|TRBV19|15
CASNRLGPTYNEQFF
TGTGCCAGTAACCGTCTAGGGCCGACCTACAATGAGCAGTTCTTC
>-|TRBJ1-6|once|TRBV18|16
CASSPRGRGDNSPLHF
TGTGCCAGCTCACCACGGGGGCGCGGGGATAATTCACCCCTCCACTTT
>-|TRBJ1-2|-|TRBV7-9|12
CASSRGPDGYTF
TGTGCCAGCAGCAGAGGACCTGATGGCTACACCTTC
>-|TRBJ1-1|-|TRBV7-2|12
CASSPYGGEAFF
TGTGCCAGCAGTCCTTATGGAGGGGAAGCTTTCTTT
>TRBD2|TRBJ2-1|-|TRBV7-8|16
CASSLEPAGDPKGEFF
TGTGCCAGCAGCTTAGAGCCAGCGGGAGATCCAAAGGGGGAGTTCTTC
>TRBD2|TRBJ2-7|few|TRBV5-4|12
CASSPGGYEQYF
TGTGCCAGCAGTCCGGGGGGCTACGAGCAGTACTTC
>TRBD2|TRBJ2-5|-|TRBV15|16
CATTETSGKIQETQYF
TGTGCCACCACCGAGACTAGCGGGAAGATCCAAGAGACCCAGTACTTC
>-|TRBJ2-5|-|TRBV18|13
CASSPPPRETQYF
TGTGCCAGCTCACCACCCCCTCGAGAGACCCAGTACTTC
>-|TRBJ1-5|-|TRBV28|14
CASIPGQHSQPQHF
TGTGCCAGCATCCCCGGACAGCACTCTCAGCCCCAGCATTTT
>-|TRBJ2-6|-|TRBV27|16
CASSSGRRSGANVLTF
TGTGCCAGCAGTTCGGGACGGCGCTCTGGGGCCAACGTCCTGACTTTC